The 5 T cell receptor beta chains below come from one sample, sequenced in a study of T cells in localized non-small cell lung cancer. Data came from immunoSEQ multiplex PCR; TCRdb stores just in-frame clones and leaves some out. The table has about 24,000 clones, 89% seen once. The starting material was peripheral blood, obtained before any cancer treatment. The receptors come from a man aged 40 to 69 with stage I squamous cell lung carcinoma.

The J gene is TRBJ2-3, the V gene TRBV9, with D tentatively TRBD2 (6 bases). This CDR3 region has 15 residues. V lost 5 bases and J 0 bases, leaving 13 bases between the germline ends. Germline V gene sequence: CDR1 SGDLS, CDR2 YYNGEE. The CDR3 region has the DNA TGTGCCAGCAGTTCGGGGGAGACTAGCACAGATACGCAGTATTTT. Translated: CASSSGETSTDTQYF.

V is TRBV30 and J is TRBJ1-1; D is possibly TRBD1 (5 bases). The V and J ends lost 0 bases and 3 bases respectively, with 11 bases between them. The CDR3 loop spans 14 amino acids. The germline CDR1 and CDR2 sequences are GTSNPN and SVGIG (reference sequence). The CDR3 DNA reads TGTGCCTGGAGTGTACTAGGAGGGGACACTGAAGCTTTCTTT. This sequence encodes CAWSVLGGDTEAFF.

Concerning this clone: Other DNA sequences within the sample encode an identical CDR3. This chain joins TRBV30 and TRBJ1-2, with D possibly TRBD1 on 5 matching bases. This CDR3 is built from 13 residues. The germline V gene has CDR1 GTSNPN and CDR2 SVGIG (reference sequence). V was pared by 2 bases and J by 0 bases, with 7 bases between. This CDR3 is CAWSTGANYGYTF. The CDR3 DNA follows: TGTGCCTGGAGTACAGGAGCTAACTATGGCTACACCTTC.

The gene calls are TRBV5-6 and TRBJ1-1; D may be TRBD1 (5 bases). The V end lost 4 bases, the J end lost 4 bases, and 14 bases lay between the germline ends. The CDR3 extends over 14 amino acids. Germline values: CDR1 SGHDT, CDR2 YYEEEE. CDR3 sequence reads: CASSPDGGGTEAFF. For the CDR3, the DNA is TGTGCCAGCAGCCCCGATGGGGGAGGCACTGAAGCTTTCTTT. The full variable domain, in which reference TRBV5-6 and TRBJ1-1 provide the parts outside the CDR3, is DAGVTQSPTHLIKTRGQQVTLRCSPKSGHDTVSWYQQALGQGPQFIFQYYEEEERQRGNFPDRFSGHQFPNYSSELNVNALLLGDSALYLCASSPDGGGTEAFFGQGTRLTVV.

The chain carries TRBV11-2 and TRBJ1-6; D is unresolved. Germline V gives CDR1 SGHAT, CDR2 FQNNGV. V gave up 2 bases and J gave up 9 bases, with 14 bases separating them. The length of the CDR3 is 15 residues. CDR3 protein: CASSLWGEVGSPLHF. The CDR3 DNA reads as TGTGCCAGCAGCTTATGGGGAGAGGTTGGTTCACCCCTCCACTTT.